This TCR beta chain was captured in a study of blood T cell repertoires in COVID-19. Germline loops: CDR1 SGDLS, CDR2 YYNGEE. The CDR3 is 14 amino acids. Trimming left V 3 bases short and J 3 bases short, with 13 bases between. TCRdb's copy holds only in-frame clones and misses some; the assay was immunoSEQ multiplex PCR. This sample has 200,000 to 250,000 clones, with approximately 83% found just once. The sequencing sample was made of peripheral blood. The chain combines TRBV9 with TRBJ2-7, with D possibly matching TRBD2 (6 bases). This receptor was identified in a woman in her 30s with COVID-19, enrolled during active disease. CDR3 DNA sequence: TGTGCCAGCAGCGCATCCGGGACTTACTACGAGCAGTACTTC. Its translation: CASSASGTYYEQYF. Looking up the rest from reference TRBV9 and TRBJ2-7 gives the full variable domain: DSGVTQTPKHLITATGQRVTLRCSPRSGDLSVYWYQQSLDQGLQFLIQYYNGEERAKGNILERFSAQQFPDLHSELNLSSLELGDSALYFCASSASGTYYEQYFGPGTRLTVT.